A selection of T cell receptor beta chains follows, all from one sample in a study of blood T cells in healthy people across ages. MiXCR was run by TCRdb on the 5' RACE reads, yielding one entry per CDR3 protein. The sample comprises some 1.7 million distinct CDR3 sequences, 28% of which are singletons, and 7% to 9% rests with the top ten. The source material was blood. All receptors come from a woman between 25 and 40 years old in good health. Both conserved end residues are part of each CDR3. Each record gives: V gene, D gene, J gene, clone size, CDR3 protein, CDR3 DNA. The D gene is left open where the match is weak. Clone size appears in some rows only: once, few, many, or a class for an expanded clone.

TRBV28,TRBD2,TRBJ2-3,-,CASSFKRLAGGPDTQYF,TGTGCCAGCAGTTTTAAGAGACTAGCGGGGGGTCCAGATACGCAGTATTTT
TRBV20-1,-,TRBJ2-7,once,CSATPGAYTYEQYF,TGCAGTGCAACCCCAGGGGCGTATACCTACGAGCAGTACTTC
TRBV6-2/TRBV6-3,TRBD2,TRBJ2-7,-,CASRLAGAGEQYF,TGTGCCAGCAGATTAGCGGGAGCGGGCGAGCAGTACTTC
TRBV12-3/TRBV12-4,-,TRBJ2-3,-,CASSLSVRVGDTQYF,TGTGCCAGCAGTTTATCGGTTCGGGTTGGAGATACGCAGTATTTT
TRBV5-5,-,TRBJ2-1,many,CASSLFGGNEQFF,TGTGCCAGCAGCTTGTTCGGGGGAAATGAGCAGTTCTTC
TRBV12-3/TRBV12-4,-,TRBJ2-7,few,CASSLSLRSYEQYF,TGTGCCAGCAGCTTAAGCCTAAGATCCTACGAGCAGTACTTC
TRBV4-3,-,TRBJ2-3,-,CASSQDTVLLDTQYF,TGCGCCAGCAGCCAAGATACCGTTCTTCTAGATACGCAGTATTTT
TRBV10-2,-,TRBJ1-2,-,CASSELATGGYTF,TGCGCCAGCAGTGAGTTGGCTACGGGGGGCTACACCTTC
TRBV24-1,TRBD1,TRBJ2-1,-,CATGGQGIVGEQFF,TGTGCCACGGGAGGACAGGGGATCGTGGGTGAGCAGTTCTTC
TRBV4-3,-,TRBJ2-7,-,CASSQDLLGSEQYF,TGCGCCAGCAGCCAAGATCTCCTAGGGAGCGAGCAGTACTTC
TRBV7-2,-,TRBJ2-7,few,CASRLQGSSYEQYF,TGTGCCAGCAGGCTACAGGGTAGCTCCTACGAGCAGTACTTC
TRBV20-1,-,TRBJ1-1,many,CSARDSLNTEAFF,TGCAGTGCTAGAGACAGCCTGAACACTGAAGCTTTCTTT
TRBV28,-,TRBJ1-1,-,CAIGSIGTEAFF,TGTGCCATCGGGTCCATTGGGACTGAAGCTTTCTTT
TRBV7-2,-,TRBJ2-7,many,CASSWGRDGEQYF,TGTGCCAGCAGCTGGGGCAGGGACGGGGAGCAGTACTTC
TRBV3-1,-,TRBJ2-1,-,CASSQESWAGLENEQFF,TGTGCCAGCAGCCAAGAGTCTTGGGCAGGGTTGGAGAATGAGCAGTTCTTC
TRBV7-2,TRBD2,TRBJ2-7,few,CASSLTSGRSREQYF,TGTGCCAGCAGCTTAACTAGCGGGAGGAGTCGGGAGCAGTACTTC
TRBV9,-,TRBJ1-1,few,CASSAPRTRDITPNTEAFF,TGTGCCAGCAGCGCCCCCCGGACCAGAGATATAACACCGAACACTGAAGCTTTCTTT
TRBV30,TRBD2,TRBJ2-5,-,CAWNGREGVQETQYF,TGTGCCTGGAATGGGCGGGAGGGAGTCCAAGAGACCCAGTACTTC
TRBV7-2,-,TRBJ2-1,-,CASSRSPADNEQFF,TGTGCCAGCAGCCGATCCCCAGCAGACAATGAGCAGTTCTTC
TRBV29-1,-,TRBJ1-2,many,CSVATATNYGYTF,TGCAGCGTTGCTACAGCCACTAACTATGGCTACACCTTC
TRBV29-1,-,TRBJ2-1,-,CSRLGWGNEQFF,TGCAGCAGACTCGGCTGGGGCAATGAGCAGTTCTTC